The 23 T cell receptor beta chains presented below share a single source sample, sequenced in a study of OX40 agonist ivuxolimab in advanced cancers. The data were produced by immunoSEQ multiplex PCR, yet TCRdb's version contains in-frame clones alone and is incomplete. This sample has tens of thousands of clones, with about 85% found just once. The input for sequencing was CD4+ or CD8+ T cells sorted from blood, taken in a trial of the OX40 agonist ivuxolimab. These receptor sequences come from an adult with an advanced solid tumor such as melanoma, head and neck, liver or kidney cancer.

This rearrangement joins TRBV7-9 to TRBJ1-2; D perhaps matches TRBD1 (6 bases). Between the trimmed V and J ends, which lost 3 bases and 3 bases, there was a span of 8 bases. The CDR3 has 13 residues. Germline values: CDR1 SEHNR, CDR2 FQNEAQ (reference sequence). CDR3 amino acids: CASSFQGYYGYTF. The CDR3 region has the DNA TGTGCCAGCAGCTTTCAGGGGTACTATGGCTACACCTTC.

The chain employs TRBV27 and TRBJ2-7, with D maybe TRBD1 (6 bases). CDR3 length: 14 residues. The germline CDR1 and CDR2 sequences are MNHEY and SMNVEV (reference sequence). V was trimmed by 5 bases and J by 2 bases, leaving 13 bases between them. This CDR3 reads CASSTDRSTYEQYF. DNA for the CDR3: TGTGCCAGCAGTACCGACAGGTCAACCTACGAGCAGTACTTC.

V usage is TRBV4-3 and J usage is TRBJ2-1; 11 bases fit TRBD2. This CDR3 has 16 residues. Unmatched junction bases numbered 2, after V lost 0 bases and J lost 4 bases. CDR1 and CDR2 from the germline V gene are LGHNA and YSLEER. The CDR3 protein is CASSQEGTSGYNEQFF. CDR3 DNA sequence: TGCGCCAGCAGCCAAGAAGGGACTAGCGGATACAATGAGCAGTTCTTC.

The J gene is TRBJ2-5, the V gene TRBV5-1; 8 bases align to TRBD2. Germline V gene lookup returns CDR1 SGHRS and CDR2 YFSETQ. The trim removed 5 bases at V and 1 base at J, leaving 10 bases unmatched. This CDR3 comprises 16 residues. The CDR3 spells CASSLGRGRRQETQYF. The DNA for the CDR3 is TGCGCCAGCAGTCTCGGGAGGGGGAGGCGCCAAGAGACCCAGTACTTC.

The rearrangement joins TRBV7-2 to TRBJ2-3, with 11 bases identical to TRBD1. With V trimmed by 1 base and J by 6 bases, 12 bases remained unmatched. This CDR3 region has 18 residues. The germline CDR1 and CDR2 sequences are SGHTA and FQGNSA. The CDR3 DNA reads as TGTGCCAGCAGCTTAGGAGGGATAAGGACAGGGGGCGGGGATACGCAGTATTTT. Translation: CASSLGGIRTGGGDTQYF. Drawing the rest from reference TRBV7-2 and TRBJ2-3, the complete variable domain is GAGVSQSPSNKVTEKGKDVELRCDPISGHTALYWYRQSLGQGLEFLIYFQGNSAPDKSGLPSDRFSAERTGGSVSTLTIQRTQQEDSAVYLCASSLGGIRTGGGDTQYFGPGTRLTVL.

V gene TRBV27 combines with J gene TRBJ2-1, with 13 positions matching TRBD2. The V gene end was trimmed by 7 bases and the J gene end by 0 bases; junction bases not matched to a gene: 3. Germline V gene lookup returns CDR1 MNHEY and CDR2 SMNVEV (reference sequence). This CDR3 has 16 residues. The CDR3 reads CASKLAGGLSYNEQFF. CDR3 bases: TGTGCCAGCAAACTAGCGGGAGGGCTCTCCTACAATGAGCAGTTCTTC.

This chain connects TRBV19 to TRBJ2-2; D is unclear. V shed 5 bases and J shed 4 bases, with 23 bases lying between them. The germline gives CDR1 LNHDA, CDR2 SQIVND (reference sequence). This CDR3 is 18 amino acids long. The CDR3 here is CASSPWAASTRSTGELFF. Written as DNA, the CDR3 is TGTGCCAGTAGTCCCTGGGCAGCCTCAACCAGAAGCACCGGGGAGCTGTTTTTT.

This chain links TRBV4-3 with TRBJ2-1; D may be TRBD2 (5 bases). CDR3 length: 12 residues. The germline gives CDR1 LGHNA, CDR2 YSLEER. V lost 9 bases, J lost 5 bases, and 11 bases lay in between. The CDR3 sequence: CASKDWNNEQFF. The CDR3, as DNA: TGCGCCAGTAAGGACTGGAACAATGAGCAGTTCTTC.

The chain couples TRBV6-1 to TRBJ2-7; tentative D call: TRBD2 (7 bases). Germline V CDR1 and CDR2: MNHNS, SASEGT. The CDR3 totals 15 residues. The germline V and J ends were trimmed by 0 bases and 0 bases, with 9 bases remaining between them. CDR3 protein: CASSEAGGGSYEQYF. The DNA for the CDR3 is TGTGCCAGCAGTGAAGCAGGGGGGGGCTCCTACGAGCAGTACTTC.

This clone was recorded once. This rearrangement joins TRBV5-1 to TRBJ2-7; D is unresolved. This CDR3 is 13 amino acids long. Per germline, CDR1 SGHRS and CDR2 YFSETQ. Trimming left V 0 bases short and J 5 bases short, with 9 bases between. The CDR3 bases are TGCGCCAGCAGCTTGGCGGTTCCAAACGAGCAGTACTTC. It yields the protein CASSLAVPNEQYF.

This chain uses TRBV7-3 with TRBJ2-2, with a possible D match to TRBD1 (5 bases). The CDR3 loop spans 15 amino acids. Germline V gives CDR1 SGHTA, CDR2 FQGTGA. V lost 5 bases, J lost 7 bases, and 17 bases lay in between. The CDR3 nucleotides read TGTGCCAGCAGCAAAAGGGGTATTCGTGGCGGGGAGCTGTTTTTT. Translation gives CASSKRGIRGGELFF.

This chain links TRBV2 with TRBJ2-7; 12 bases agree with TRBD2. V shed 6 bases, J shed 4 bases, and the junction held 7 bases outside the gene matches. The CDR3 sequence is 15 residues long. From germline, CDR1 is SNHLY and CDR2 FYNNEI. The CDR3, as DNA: TGTGCCAGCAGCGTTTTCACTAGCGGGGGGTACGAGCAGTACTTC. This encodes CASSVFTSGGYEQYF.

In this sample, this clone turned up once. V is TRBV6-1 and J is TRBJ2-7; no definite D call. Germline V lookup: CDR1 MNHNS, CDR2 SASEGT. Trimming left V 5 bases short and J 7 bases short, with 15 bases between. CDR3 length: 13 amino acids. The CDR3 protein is CASSSLGFGEQYF. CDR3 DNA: TGTGCCAGCAGTAGCTTGGGGTTCGGGGAGCAGTACTTC.

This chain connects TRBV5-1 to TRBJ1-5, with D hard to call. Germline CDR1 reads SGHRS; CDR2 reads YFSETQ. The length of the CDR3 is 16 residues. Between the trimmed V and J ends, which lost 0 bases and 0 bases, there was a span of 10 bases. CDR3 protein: CASSLEGRDSNQPQHF. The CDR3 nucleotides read TGCGCCAGCAGCTTGGAAGGGCGAGATAGCAATCAGCCCCAGCATTTT.

The CDR3 coding sequence is TGTGCCAGCAGCCCCGGGACAGGGGGCTTTGAGCAGTTCTTC. Its translation: CASSPGTGGFEQFF. This chain joins TRBV7-9 and TRBJ2-1; 12 bases map to TRBD1. This CDR3 region has 14 residues. Germline V gene data show CDR1 as SEHNR and CDR2 as FQNEAQ (reference sequence). With V trimmed by 5 bases and J by 9 bases, 5 bases remained unmatched.

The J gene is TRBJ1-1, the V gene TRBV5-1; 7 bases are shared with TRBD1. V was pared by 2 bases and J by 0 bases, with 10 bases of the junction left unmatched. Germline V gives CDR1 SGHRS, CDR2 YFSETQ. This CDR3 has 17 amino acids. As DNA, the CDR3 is TGCGCCAGCAGCTTAAAGGACAGGACGAAAATGAACACTGAAGCTTTCTTT. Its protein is CASSLKDRTKMNTEAFF.

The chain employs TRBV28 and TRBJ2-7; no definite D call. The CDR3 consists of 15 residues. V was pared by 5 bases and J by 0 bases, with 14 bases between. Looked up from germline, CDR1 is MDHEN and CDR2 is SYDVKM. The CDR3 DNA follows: TGTGCCAGCAGTCCCTCCTCGGACCTCTCCTACGAGCAGTACTTC. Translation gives CASSPSSDLSYEQYF. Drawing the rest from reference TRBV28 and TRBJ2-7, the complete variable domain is DVKVTQSSRYLVKRTGEKVFLECVQDMDHENMFWYRQDPGLGLRLIYFSYDVKMKEKGDIPEGYSVSREKKERFSLILESASTNQTSMYLCASSPSSDLSYEQYFGPGTRLTVT.

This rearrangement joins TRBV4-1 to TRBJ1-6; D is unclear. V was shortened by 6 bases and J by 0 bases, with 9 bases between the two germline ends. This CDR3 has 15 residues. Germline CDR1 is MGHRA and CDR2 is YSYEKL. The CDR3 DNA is TGCGCCAGCAGTCTACCGAGCTCCTATAATTCACCCCTCCACTTT. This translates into CASSLPSSYNSPLHF.

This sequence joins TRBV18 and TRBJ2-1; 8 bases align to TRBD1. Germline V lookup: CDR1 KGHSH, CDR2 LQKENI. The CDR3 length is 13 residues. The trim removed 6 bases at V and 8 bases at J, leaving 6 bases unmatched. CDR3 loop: CASSEDRDDEQFF. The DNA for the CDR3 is TGTGCCAGCTCGGAGGACAGGGATGATGAGCAGTTCTTC.

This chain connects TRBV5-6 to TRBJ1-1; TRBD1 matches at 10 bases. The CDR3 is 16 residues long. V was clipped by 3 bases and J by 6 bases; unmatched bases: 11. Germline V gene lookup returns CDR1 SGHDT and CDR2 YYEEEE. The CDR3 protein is CASSWGLGTGDAEAFF. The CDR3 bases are TGTGCCAGCAGCTGGGGCCTGGGGACAGGGGACGCTGAAGCTTTCTTT.

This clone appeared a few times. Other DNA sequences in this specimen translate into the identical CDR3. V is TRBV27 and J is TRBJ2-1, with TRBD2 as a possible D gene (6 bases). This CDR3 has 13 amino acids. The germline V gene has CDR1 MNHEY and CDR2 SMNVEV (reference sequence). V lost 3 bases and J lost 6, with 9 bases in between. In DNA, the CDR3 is TGTGCCAGCAGTTTGGCGGGGTTCAATGAGCAGTTCTTC. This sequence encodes CASSLAGFNEQFF.

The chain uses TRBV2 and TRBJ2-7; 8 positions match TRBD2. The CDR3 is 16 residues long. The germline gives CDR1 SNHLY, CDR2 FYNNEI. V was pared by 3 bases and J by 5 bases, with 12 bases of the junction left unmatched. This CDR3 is CASSDLGLAGQDEQYF. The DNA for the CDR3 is TGTGCCAGCAGTGATCTAGGGCTAGCGGGCCAAGACGAGCAGTACTTC.

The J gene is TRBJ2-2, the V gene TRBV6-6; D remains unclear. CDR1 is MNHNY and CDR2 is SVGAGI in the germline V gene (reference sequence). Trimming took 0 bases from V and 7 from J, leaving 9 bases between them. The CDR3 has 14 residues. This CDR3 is CASSYSLLGGELFF. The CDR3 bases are TGTGCCAGCAGTTACTCGCTTCTCGGCGGGGAGCTGTTTTTT.